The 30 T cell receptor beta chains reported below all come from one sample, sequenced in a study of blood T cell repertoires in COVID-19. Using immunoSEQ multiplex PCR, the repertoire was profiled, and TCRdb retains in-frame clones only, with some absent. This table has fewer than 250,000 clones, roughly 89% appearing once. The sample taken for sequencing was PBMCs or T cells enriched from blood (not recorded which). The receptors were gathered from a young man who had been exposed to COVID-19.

The CDR3 bases are TGTGCCAGTAGTATCCGAACCACGACAGCAGGGTTCGACGAGCAGTACTTC. Translated: CASSIRTTTAGFDEQYF. The gene calls are TRBV19 and TRBJ2-7, with a possible D match to TRBD1 (5 bases). The germline CDR1 and CDR2 sequences are LNHDA and SQIVND (reference sequence). Trimming left V 3 bases short and J 5 bases short, with 23 bases between. The CDR3 consists of 17 residues.

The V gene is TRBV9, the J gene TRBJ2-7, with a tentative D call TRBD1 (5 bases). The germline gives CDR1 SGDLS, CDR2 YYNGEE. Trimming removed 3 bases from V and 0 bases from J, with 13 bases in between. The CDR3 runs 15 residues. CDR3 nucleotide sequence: TGTGCCAGCAGCGAATTCGACAGACCCTCCTACGAGCAGTACTTC. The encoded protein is CASSEFDRPSYEQYF.

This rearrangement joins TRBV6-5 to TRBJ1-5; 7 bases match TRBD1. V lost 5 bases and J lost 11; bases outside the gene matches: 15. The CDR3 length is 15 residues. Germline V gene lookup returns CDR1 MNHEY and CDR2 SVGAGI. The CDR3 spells CASSQTTGIEGAQHF. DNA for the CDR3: TGTGCCAGCAGTCAGACGACAGGGATTGAGGGGGCCCAGCATTTT.

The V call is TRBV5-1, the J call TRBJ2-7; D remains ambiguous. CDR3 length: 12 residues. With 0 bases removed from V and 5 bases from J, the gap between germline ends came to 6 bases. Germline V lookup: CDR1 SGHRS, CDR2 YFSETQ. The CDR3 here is CASSLGEHEQYF. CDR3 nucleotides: TGCGCCAGCAGCTTGGGAGAGCACGAGCAGTACTTC.

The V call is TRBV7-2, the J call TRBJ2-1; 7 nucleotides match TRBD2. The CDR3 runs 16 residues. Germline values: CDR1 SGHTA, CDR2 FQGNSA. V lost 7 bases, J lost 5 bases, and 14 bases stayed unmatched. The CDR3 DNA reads TGTGCCAGCACCCAGAGCCCGGTAGCGGGCAACAATGAGCAGTTCTTC. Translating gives CASTQSPVAGNNEQFF. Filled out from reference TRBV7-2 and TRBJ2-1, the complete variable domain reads GAGVSQSPSNKVTEKGKDVELRCDPISGHTALYWYRQSLGQGLEFLIYFQGNSAPDKSGLPSDRFSAERTGGSVSTLTIQRTQQEDSAVYLCASTQSPVAGNNEQFFGPGTRLTVL.

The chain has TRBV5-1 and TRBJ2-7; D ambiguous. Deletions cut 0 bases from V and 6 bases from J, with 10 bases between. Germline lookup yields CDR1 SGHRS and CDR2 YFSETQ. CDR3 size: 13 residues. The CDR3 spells CASSLDPVGEQYF. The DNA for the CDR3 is TGCGCCAGCAGCTTGGACCCCGTCGGCGAGCAGTACTTC.

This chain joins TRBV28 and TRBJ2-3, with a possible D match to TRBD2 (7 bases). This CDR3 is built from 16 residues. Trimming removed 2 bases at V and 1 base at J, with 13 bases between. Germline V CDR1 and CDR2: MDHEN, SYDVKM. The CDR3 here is CASSLNSGGRTDTQYF. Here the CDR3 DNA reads TGTGCCAGCAGTTTAAATTCGGGGGGCCGCACAGATACGCAGTATTTT.

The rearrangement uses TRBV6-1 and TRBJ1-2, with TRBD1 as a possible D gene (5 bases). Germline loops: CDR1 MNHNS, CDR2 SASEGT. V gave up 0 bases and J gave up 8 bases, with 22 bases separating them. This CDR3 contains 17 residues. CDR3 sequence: CASSEAPPGVREGGYTF. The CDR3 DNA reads TGTGCCAGCAGTGAAGCTCCCCCCGGAGTCCGGGAGGGGGGCTACACCTTC.

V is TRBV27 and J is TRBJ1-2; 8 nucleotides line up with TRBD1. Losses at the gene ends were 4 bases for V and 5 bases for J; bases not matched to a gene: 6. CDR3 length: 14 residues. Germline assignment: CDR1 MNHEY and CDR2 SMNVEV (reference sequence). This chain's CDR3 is CASSWGQEGYGYTF. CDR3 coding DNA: TGTGCCAGCAGTTGGGGACAGGAAGGTTATGGCTACACCTTC.

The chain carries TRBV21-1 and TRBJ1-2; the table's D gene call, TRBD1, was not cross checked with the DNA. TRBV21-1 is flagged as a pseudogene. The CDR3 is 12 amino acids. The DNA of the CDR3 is TGTGCCAGCAGTATGGGGACAGATGGCTACACCTTC. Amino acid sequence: CASSMGTDGYTF.

For the CDR3, the DNA is TGTGCCAGCAGCTCTAGCGGATCCTACAATGAGCAGTTCTTC. It codes for CASSSSGSYNEQFF. The chain has TRBV6-5 and TRBJ2-1; 7 nucleotides match TRBD2. V was pared by 6 bases and J by 1 base, with 3 bases of the junction left unmatched. Germline V gene data show CDR1 as MNHEY and CDR2 as SVGAGI. CDR3 size: 14 residues.

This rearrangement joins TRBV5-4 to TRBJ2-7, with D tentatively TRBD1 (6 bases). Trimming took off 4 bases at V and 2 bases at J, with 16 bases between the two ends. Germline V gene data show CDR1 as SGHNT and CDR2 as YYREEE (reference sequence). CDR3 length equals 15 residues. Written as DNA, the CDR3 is TGTGCCAGCAGCATCCAGGGGAAGGAAGCCTACGAGCAGTACTTC. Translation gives CASSIQGKEAYEQYF.

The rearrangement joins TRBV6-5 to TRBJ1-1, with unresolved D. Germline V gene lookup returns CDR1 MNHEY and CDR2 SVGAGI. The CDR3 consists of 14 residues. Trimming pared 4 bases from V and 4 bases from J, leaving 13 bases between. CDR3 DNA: TGTGCCAGCAGTTTTGGTCAGAAAGTCACTGAAGCTTTCTTT. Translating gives CASSFGQKVTEAFF.

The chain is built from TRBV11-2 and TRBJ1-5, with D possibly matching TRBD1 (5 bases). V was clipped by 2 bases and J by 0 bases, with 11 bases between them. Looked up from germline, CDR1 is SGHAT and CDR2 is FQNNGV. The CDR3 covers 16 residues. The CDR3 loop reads CASSLRTGSSNQPQHF. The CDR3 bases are TGTGCCAGCAGCTTAAGAACAGGTTCTAGCAATCAGCCCCAGCATTTT. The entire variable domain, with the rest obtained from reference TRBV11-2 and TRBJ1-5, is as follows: EAGVAQSPRYKIIEKRQSVAFWCNPISGHATLYWYQQILGQGPKLLIQFQNNGVVDDSQLPKDRFSAERLKGVDSTLKIQPAKLEDSAVYLCASSLRTGSSNQPQHFGDGTRLSIL.

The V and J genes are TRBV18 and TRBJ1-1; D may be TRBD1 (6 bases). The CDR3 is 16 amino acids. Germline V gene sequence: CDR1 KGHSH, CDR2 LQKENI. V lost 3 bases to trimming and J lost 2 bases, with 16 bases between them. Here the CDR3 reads CASSPSGGRKNTEAFF. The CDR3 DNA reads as TGTGCCAGCTCACCTAGTGGGGGCAGAAAAAACACTGAAGCTTTCTTT.

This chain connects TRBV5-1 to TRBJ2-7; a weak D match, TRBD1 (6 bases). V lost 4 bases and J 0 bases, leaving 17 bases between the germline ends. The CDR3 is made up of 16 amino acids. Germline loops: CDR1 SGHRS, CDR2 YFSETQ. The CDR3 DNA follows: TGCGCCAGCAGCGGAACAGAAGGGGGTTTCTCCTACGAGCAGTACTTC. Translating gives CASSGTEGGFSYEQYF.

The CDR3 DNA sequence: TGTGCCAGCAGCCTCCGGGACTCCCAAGAGACCCAGTACTTC. This codes for CASSLRDSQETQYF. The chain employs TRBV3-1 (or the pseudogene TRBV3-2) and TRBJ2-5, with D perhaps TRBD2 (6 bases). The length of the CDR3 is 14 residues. Germline values: CDR1 LGHDT, CDR2 YNNKEL (reference sequence). The V end lost 4 bases, the J end lost 1 base, and 10 bases lay between the germline ends.

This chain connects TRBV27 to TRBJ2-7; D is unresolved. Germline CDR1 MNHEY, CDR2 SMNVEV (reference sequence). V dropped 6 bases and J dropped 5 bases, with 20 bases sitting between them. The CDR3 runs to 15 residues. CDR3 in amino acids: CASSPGMIVVNEQYF. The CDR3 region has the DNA TGTGCCAGCAGCCCCGGTATGATCGTCGTTAACGAGCAGTACTTC.

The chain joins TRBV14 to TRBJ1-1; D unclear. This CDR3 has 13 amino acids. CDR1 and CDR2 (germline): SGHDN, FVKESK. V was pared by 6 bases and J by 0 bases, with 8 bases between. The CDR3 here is CASSSNLNTEAFF. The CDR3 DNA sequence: TGTGCCAGCAGTTCCAACTTGAACACTGAAGCTTTCTTT.

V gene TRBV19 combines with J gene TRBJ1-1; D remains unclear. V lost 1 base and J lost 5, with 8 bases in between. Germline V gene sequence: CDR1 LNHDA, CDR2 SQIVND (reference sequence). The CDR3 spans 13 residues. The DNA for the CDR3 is TGTGCCAGTAGTATAGTCGAGGAAACTGAAGCTTTCTTT. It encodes CASSIVEETEAFF.

Here the CDR3 DNA reads TGTGCCAGCAGTTCGGGGGAGACCCAGTACTTC. It yields the protein CASSSGETQYF. J is TRBJ2-5 and V is TRBV21-1; the table's TRBD2 call for D was not verified on the DNA. TRBV21-1 is assigned pseudogene status. The CDR3 loop spans 11 amino acids.

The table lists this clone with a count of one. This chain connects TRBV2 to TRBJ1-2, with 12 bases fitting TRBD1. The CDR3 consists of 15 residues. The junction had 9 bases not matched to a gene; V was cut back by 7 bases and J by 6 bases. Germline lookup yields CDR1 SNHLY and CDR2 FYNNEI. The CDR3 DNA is TGTGCCAGCACCGAACTCCGGGACAGGGGGCATGGCTACACCTTC. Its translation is CASTELRDRGHGYTF.

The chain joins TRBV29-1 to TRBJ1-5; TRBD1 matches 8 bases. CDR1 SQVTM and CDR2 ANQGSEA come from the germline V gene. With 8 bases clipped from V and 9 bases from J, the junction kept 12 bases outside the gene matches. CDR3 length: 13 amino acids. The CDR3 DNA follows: TGCAGCTTCGGCCGGGACAGGCTAGGGCCCCAGCATTTT. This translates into CSFGRDRLGPQHF.

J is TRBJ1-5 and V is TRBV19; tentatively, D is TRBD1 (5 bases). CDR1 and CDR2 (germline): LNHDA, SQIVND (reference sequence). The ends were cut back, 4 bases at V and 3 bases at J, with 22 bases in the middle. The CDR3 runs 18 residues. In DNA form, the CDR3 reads TGTGCCAGTAGTACCCGACAGAAGGGTTTTGCCAACAATCAGCCCCAGCATTTT. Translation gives CASSTRQKGFANNQPQHF.

The CDR3 nucleotides read TGTGCCAGCAGCGTAGGAGGCGGGGGCTACGAAGAGACCCAGTACTTC. It specifies CASSVGGGGYEETQYF. The chain combines TRBV9 with TRBJ2-5, with D tentatively TRBD2 (7 bases). CDR1 SGDLS and CDR2 YYNGEE come from the germline V gene. Trimming removed 0 bases from V and 3 bases from J, with 15 bases in between. The CDR3 is 16 residues long.

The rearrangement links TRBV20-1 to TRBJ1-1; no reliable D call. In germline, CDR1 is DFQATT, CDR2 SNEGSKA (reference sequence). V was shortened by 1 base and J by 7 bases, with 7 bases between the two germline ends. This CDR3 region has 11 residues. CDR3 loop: CSARGGGEAFF. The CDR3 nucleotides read TGCAGTGCTAGAGGGGGAGGTGAAGCTTTCTTT.

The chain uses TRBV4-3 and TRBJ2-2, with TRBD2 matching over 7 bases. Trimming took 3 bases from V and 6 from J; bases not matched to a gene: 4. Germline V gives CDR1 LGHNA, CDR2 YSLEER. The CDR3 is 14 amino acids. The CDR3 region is CASSHAGEAGELFF. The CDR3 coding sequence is TGCGCCAGCAGCCACGCGGGGGAGGCCGGGGAGCTGTTTTTT.

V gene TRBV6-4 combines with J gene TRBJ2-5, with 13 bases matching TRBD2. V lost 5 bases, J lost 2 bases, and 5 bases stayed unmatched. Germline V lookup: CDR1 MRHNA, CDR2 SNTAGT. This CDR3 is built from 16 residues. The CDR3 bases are TGTGCCAGCAGTCTCACTAGCGGGGGGGCGCAAGAGACCCAGTACTTC. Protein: CASSLTSGGAQETQYF.

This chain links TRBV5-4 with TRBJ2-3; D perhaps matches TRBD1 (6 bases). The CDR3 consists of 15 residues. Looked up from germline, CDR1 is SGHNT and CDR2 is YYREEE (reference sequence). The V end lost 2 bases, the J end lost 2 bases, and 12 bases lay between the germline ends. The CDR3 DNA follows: TGTGCCAGCAGCTTACAGGGTCGGGACACAGATACGCAGTATTTT. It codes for CASSLQGRDTDTQYF.

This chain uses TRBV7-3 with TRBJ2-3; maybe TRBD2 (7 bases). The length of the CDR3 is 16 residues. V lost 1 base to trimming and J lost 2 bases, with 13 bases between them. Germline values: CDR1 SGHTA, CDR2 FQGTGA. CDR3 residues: CASSLNAGATTDTQYF. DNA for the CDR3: TGTGCCAGCAGCTTAAATGCGGGGGCCACCACAGATACGCAGTATTTT. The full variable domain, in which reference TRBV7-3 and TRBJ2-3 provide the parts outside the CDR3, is GAGVSQTPSNKVTEKGKYVELRCDPISGHTALYWYRQSLGQGPEFLIYFQGTGAADDSGLPNDRFFAVRPEGSVSTLKIQRTERGDSAVYLCASSLNAGATTDTQYFGPGTRLTVL.